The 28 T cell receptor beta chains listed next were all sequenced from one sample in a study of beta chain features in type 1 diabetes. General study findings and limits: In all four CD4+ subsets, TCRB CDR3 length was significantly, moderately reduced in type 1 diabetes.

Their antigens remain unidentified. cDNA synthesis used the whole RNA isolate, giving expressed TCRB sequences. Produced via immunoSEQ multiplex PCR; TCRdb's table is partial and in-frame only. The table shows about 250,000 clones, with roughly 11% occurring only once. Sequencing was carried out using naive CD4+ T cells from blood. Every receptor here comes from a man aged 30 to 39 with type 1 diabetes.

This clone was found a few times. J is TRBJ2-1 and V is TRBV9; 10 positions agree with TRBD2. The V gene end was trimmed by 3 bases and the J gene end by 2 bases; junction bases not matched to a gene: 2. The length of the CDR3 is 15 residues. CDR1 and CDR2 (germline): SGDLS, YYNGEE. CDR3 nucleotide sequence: TGTGCCAGCAGCGCAACTAGCGGGGCCTACAATGAGCAGTTCTTC. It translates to CASSATSGAYNEQFF.

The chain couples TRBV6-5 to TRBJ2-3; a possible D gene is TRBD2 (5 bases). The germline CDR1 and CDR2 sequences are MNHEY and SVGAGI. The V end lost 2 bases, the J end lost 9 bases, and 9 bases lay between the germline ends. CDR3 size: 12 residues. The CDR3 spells CASSYMGSTQYF. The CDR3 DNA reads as TGTGCCAGCAGTTACATGGGGAGCACGCAGTATTTT.

CDR3 in DNA: TGCGCCAGCAGCCAACGACCCCTAGCGGGGGCGTACAATGAGCAGTTCTTC. Translation gives CASSQRPLAGAYNEQFF. V is TRBV4-3 and J is TRBJ2-1; 10 nucleotides match TRBD2. In germline, CDR1 is LGHNA, CDR2 YSLEER. V was clipped by 2 bases and J by 4 bases; unmatched bases: 8. CDR3 length: 17 amino acids.

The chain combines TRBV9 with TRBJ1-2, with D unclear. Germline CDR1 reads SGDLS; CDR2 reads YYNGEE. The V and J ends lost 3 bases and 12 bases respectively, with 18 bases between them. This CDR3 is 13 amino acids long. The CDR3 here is CASSAFGGQAHTF. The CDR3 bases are TGTGCCAGCAGCGCCTTCGGCGGGCAGGCCCACACCTTC.

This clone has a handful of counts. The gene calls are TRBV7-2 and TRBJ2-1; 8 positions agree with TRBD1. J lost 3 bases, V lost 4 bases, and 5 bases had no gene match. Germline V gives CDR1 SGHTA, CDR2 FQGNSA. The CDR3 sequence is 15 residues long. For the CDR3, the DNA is TGTGCCAGCAGCTCAGGACAGGGAATCTACAATGAGCAGTTCTTC. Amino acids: CASSSGQGIYNEQFF. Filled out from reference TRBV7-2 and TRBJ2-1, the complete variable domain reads GAGVSQSPSNKVTEKGKDVELRCDPISGHTALYWYRQSLGQGLEFLIYFQGNSAPDKSGLPSDRFSAERTGGSVSTLTIQRTQQEDSAVYLCASSSGQGIYNEQFFGPGTRLTVL.

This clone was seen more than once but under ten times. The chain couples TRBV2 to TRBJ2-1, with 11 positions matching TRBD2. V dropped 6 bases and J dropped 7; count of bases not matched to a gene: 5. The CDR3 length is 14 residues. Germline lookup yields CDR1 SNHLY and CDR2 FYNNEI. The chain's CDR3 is CASSQTSGDNEQFF. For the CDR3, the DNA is TGTGCCAGCAGCCAGACTAGCGGGGATAATGAGCAGTTCTTC.

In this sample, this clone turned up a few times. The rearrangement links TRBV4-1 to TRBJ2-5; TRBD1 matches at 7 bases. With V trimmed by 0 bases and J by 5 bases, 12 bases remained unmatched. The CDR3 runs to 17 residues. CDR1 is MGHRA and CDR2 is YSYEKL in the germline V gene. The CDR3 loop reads CASSQDPRTGNLETQYF. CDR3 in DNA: TGCGCCAGCAGCCAAGATCCCCGGACAGGTAATCTGGAGACCCAGTACTTC.

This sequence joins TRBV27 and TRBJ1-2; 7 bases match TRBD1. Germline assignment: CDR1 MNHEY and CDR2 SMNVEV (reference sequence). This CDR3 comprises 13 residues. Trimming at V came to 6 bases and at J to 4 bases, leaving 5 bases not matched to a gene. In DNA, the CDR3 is TGTGCCAGCAGAGGTACAGGGGCCTATGGCTACACCTTC. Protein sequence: CASRGTGAYGYTF.

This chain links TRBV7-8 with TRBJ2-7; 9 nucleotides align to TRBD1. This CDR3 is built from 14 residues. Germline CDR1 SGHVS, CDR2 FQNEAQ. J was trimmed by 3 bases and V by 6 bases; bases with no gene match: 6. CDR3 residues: CASRTPGQGYEQYF. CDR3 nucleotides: TGTGCCAGCAGAACCCCGGGACAGGGCTACGAGCAGTACTTC.

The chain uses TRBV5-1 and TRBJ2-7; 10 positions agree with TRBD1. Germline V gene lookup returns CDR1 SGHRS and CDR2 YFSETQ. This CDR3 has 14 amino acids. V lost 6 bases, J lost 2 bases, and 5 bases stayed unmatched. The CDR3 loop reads CASTGQGGPYEQYF. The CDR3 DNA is TGCGCCAGCACCGGACAGGGGGGGCCCTACGAGCAGTACTTC.

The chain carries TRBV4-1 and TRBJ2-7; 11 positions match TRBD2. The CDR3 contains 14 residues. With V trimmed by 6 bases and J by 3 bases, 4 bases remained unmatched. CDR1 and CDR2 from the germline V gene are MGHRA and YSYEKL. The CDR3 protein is CASRPLAGGYEQYF. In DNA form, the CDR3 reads TGCGCCAGCAGACCGCTAGCGGGGGGCTACGAGCAGTACTTC.

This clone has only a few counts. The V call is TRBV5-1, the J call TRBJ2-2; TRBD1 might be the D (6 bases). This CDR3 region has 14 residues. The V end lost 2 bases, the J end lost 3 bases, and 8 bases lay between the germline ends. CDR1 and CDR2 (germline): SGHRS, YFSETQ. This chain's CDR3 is CASSFHRDTGELFF. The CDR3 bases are TGCGCCAGCAGCTTCCACAGGGACACCGGGGAGCTGTTTTTT.

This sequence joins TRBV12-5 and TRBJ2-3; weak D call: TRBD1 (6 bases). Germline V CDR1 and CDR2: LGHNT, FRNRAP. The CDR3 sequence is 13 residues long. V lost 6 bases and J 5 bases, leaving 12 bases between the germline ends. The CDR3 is CASGRRGGDTQYF. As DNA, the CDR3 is TGTGCTAGTGGCCGGCGAGGGGGAGATACGCAGTATTTT.

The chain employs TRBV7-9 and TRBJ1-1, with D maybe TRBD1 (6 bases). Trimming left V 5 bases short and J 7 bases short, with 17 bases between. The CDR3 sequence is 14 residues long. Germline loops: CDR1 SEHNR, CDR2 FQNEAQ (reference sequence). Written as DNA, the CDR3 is TGTGCCAGCAGCATTGAGGGGGTAGTCGGTGAAGCTTTCTTT. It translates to CASSIEGVVGEAFF. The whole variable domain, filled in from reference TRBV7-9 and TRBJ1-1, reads DTGVSQNPRHKITKRGQNVTFRCDPISEHNRLYWYRQTLGQGPEFLTYFQNEAQLEKSRLLSDRFSAERPKGSFSTLEIQRTEQGDSAMYLCASSIEGVVGEAFFGQGTRLTVV.

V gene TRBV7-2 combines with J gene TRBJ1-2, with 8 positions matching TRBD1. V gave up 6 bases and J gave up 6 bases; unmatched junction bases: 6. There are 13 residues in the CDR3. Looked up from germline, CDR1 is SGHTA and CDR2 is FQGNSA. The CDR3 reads CASRNQGANGYTF. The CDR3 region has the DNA TGTGCCAGCAGAAATCAGGGGGCCAATGGCTACACCTTC.

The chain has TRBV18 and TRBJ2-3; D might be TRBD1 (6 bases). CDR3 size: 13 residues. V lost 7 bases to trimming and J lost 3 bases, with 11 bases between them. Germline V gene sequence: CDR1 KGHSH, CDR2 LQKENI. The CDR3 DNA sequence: TGTGCCAGCTTAACCGGGACAACAGATACGCAGTATTTT. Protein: CASLTGTTDTQYF.

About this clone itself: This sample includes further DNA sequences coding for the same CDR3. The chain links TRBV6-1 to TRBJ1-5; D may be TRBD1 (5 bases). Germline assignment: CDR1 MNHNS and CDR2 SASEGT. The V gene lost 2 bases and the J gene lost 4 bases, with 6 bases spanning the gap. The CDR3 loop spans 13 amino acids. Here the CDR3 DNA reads TGTGCCAGCAGTGAACAGGGAAATCAGCCCCAGCATTTT. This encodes CASSEQGNQPQHF.

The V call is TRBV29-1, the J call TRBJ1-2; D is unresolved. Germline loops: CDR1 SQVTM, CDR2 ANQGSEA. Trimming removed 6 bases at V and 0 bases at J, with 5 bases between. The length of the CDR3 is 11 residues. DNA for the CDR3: TGCAGCGTCTTTACTAACTATGGCTACACCTTC. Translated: CSVFTNYGYTF. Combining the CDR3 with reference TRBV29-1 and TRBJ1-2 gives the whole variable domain SAVISQKPSRDICQRGTSLTIQCQVDSQVTMMFWYRQQPGQSLTLIATANQGSEATYESGFVIDKFPISRPNLTFSTLTVSNMSPEDSSIYLCSVFTNYGYTFGSGTRLTVV.

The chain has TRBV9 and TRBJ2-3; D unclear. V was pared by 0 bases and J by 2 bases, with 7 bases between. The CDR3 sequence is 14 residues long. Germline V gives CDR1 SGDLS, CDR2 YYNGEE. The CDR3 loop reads CASSVDAFTDTQYF. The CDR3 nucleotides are TGTGCCAGCAGCGTAGATGCGTTCACAGATACGCAGTATTTT.

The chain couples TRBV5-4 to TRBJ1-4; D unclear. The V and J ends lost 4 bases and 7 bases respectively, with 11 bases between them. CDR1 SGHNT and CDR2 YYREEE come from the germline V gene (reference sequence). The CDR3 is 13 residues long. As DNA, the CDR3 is TGTGCCAGCAGCGGACGTCTAGCTGAAAAACTGTTTTTT. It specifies CASSGRLAEKLFF.

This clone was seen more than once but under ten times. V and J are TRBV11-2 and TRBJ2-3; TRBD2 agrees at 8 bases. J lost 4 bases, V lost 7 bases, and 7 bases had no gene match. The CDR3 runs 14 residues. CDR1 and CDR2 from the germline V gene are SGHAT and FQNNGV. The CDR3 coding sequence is TGTGCCAGCACCCTAGCGGGCGAAGCAGATACGCAGTATTTT. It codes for CASTLAGEADTQYF.

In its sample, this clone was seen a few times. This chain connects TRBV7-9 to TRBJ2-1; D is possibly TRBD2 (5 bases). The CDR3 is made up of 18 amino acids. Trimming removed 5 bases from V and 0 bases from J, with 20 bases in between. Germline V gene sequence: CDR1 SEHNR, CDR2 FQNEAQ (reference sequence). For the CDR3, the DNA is TGTGCCAGCAGCCCGAGGGTTGGCGGGTTGCCCTCCTACAATGAGCAGTTCTTC. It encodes CASSPRVGGLPSYNEQFF.

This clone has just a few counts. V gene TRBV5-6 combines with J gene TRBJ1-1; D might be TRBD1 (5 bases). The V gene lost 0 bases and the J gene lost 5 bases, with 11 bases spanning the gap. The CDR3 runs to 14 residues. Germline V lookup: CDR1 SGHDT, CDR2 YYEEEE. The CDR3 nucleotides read TGTGCCAGCAGCTTGGACAGGATAAGTACTGAAGCTTTCTTT. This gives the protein CASSLDRISTEAFF.

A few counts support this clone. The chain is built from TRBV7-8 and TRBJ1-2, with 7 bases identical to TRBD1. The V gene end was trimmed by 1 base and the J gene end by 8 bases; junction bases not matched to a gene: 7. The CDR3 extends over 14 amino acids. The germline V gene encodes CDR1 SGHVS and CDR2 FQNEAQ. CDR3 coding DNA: TGTGCCAGCAGCTTAGAAGGGACAGCGGAAGGCTACACCTTC. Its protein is CASSLEGTAEGYTF.

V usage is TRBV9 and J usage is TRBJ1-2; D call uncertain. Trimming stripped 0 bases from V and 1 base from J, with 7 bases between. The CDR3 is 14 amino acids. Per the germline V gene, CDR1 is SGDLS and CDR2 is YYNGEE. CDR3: CASSVGGFNYGYTF. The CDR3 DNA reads TGTGCCAGCAGCGTAGGCGGTTTTAACTATGGCTACACCTTC.

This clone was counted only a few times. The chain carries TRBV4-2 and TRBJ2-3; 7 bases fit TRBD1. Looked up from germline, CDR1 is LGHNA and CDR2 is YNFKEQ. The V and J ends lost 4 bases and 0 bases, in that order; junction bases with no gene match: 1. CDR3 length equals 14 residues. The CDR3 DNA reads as TGTGCCAGCAGCCCAGGGGGTAGCACAGATACGCAGTATTTT. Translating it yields CASSPGGSTDTQYF.

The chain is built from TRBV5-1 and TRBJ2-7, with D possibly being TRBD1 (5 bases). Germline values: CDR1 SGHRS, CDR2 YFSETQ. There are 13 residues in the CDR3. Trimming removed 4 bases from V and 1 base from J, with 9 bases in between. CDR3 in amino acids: CASSVRQSYEQYF. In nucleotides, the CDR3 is TGCGCCAGCAGCGTACGACAGTCCTACGAGCAGTACTTC.

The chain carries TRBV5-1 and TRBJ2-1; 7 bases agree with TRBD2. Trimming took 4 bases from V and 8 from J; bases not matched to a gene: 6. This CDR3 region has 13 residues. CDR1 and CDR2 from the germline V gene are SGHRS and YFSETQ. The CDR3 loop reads CASSPGLVDEQFF. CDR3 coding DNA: TGCGCCAGCAGCCCTGGACTAGTCGATGAGCAGTTCTTC.